What follows are 21 T cell receptor beta chains derived from one specimen sequenced in a study of T-cell memory formation after mild COVID-19. TCRdb itself ran the 5' RACE reads through MiXCR, one entry per CDR3 protein. The sample consists of 550,000 to 600,000 distinct CDR3 sequences, roughly 22% of them appearing once. Input material: PBMCs or a T cell subset sorted from them (not recorded which). The receptors derive from an adult woman who had mild COVID-19 (a few samples of this study predate the infection). Cell type and time point are not known.

In its sample, this clonotype was seen a few times. The chain couples TRBV4-3 to TRBJ1-5; the D is unclear. V was shortened by 3 bases and J by 1 base, with 10 bases between the two germline ends. The CDR3 consists of 15 residues. The germline V gene encodes CDR1 LGHNA and CDR2 YSLEER. The CDR3 loop reads CASSQMEASNQPQHF. CDR3 nucleotides: TGCGCCAGCAGCCAGATGGAGGCGAGCAATCAGCCCCAGCATTTT.

V is TRBV5-1 and J is TRBJ2-1; TRBD1 is a possible D gene (6 bases). This CDR3 comprises 16 residues. The V and J ends lost 4 bases and 0 bases respectively, with 14 bases between them. Germline values: CDR1 SGHRS, CDR2 YFSETQ. The CDR3 DNA reads TGCGCCAGCAGCCCTTTAGGACAGCACTCCTACAATGAGCAGTTCTTC. Encoded protein: CASSPLGQHSYNEQFF.

This clonotype came up many times. The chain has TRBV6-4 and TRBJ2-2; D uncertain. Germline assignment: CDR1 MRHNA and CDR2 SNTAGT. Trimming took 3 bases from V and 2 from J, leaving 4 bases between them. The CDR3 has 13 amino acids. The CDR3 spells CASSETNTGELFF. DNA of the CDR3: TGTGCCAGCAGTGAGACCAACACCGGGGAGCTGTTTTTT.

A single count supports this clonotype. This sequence joins TRBV20-1 and TRBJ2-1, with TRBD1 matching 7 bases. This CDR3 comprises 14 residues. V was clipped by 6 bases and J by 2 bases; unmatched bases: 7. CDR1 DFQATT and CDR2 SNEGSKA come from the germline V gene (reference sequence). In nucleotides, the CDR3 is TGCAGTGCCCCCGGGACAGTAACCTACAATGAGCAGTTCTTC. Its protein product is CSAPGTVTYNEQFF.

The chain carries TRBV6-2 or TRBV6-3 and TRBJ1-2; the D is unclear. The CDR3 is made up of 14 amino acids. The ends were cut back, 2 bases at V and 2 bases at J, with 9 bases in the middle. In germline, CDR1 is MNHEY, CDR2 SVGEGT. The CDR3 DNA follows: TGTGCCAGCAGTTACGGGCAGCTGAACTATGGCTACACCTTC. Its translation: CASSYGQLNYGYTF.

This clonotype turned up a few times. The gene calls are TRBV30 and TRBJ2-7; 11 positions match TRBD2. The germline CDR1 and CDR2 sequences are GTSNPN and SVGIG (reference sequence). Losses at the gene ends were 4 bases for V and 4 bases for J; bases not matched to a gene: 6. The CDR3 runs 14 residues. CDR3 residues: CAWKASGGIYEQYF. In nucleotides, the CDR3 is TGTGCCTGGAAAGCTAGCGGGGGGATTTACGAGCAGTACTTC.

The table lists this clonotype with a few counts. This chain uses TRBV20-1 with TRBJ1-2; D unresolved. Trimming pared 5 bases from V and 2 bases from J, leaving 6 bases between. The germline V gene encodes CDR1 DFQATT and CDR2 SNEGSKA (reference sequence). The CDR3 length is 11 residues. The CDR3 loop reads CSAQQNYGYTF. The CDR3 DNA sequence: TGCAGTGCTCAACAGAACTATGGCTACACCTTC.

This clonotype is medium-sized. This chain uses TRBV24-1 with TRBJ2-1; TRBD1 matches at 9 bases. This CDR3 has 16 residues. V gave up 3 bases and J gave up 5 bases; unmatched junction bases: 7. Germline values: CDR1 KGHDR, CDR2 SFDVKD. The CDR3 loop reads CATSDPDRGHHNEQFF. CDR3 coding DNA: TGTGCCACCAGTGATCCGGACAGGGGACACCACAATGAGCAGTTCTTC.

This chain joins TRBV29-1 and TRBJ1-1; perhaps TRBD1 as D (6 bases). The CDR3 is 14 amino acids. Germline CDR1 and CDR2: SQVTM and ANQGSEA. Trimming removed 1 base at V and 2 bases at J, with 11 bases between. CDR3: CSVEGEGGNTEAFF. CDR3 bases: TGCAGCGTTGAAGGGGAAGGGGGTAACACTGAAGCTTTCTTT.

This chain connects TRBV4-3 to TRBJ2-4, with D possibly TRBD1 on 6 matching bases. The CDR3 spans 20 residues. In germline, CDR1 is LGHNA, CDR2 YSLEER. Trimming left V 0 bases short and J 0 bases short, with 21 bases between. The chain's CDR3 is CASSQDWQVEGHVAKNIQYF. The CDR3 DNA is TGCGCCAGCAGCCAAGATTGGCAGGTTGAGGGACACGTAGCCAAAAACATTCAGTACTTC.

This clonotype was observed a few times. This chain uses TRBV29-1 with TRBJ1-4; maybe TRBD1 (5 bases). The CDR3 runs 13 residues. CDR1 and CDR2 (germline): SQVTM, ANQGSEA. Trimming left V 4 bases short and J 6 bases short, with 12 bases between. CDR3 coding DNA: TGCAGCGTTGTCGGGGGATTAGATGAAAAACTGTTTTTT. Translating gives CSVVGGLDEKLFF.

This rearrangement joins TRBV29-1 to TRBJ2-2; no reliable D call. The CDR3 is 13 residues long. CDR1 and CDR2 (germline): SQVTM, ANQGSEA. Trimming took 1 base from V and 3 from J, leaving 6 bases between them. CDR3 in amino acids: CSVEGYYTGELFF. CDR3 DNA sequence: TGCAGCGTTGAAGGCTATTACACCGGGGAGCTGTTTTTT.

The rearrangement joins TRBV7-9 to TRBJ2-7, with no clear D. Trimming removed 6 bases at V and 5 bases at J, with 11 bases between. This CDR3 region has 12 residues. CDR1 is SEHNR and CDR2 is FQNEAQ in the germline V gene (reference sequence). The CDR3 is CASRSPRDEQYF. In nucleotides, the CDR3 is TGTGCCAGCAGGTCGCCTAGGGACGAGCAGTACTTC.

This chain connects TRBV5-1 to TRBJ2-1; D is undetermined. This CDR3 has 13 residues. Germline V gene sequence: CDR1 SGHRS, CDR2 YFSETQ. V lost 4 bases to trimming and J lost 3 bases, with 8 bases between them. CDR3 nucleotides: TGCGCCAGCAGCCCCACTTACTACAATGAGCAGTTCTTC. Its protein product is CASSPTYYNEQFF.

This clonotype has a handful of counts. The rearrangement links TRBV29-1 to TRBJ2-3; D is undetermined. The germline V gene has CDR1 SQVTM and CDR2 ANQGSEA. Trimming stripped 4 bases from V and 1 base from J, with 9 bases between. This CDR3 is 13 amino acids long. The CDR3 sequence: CSVAATGTDTQYF. The DNA of the CDR3 is TGCAGCGTTGCTGCGACGGGCACAGATACGCAGTATTTT.

The chain carries TRBV7-9 and TRBJ1-6; tentative D call: TRBD1 (5 bases). The CDR3 runs to 15 residues. Per the germline V gene, CDR1 is SEHNR and CDR2 is FQNEAQ (reference sequence). Trimming left V 5 bases short and J 7 bases short, with 15 bases between. The CDR3 nucleotides read TGTGCCAGCAGCCCTAGAGGGGACGCAAATTCACCCCTCCACTTT. It is translated as CASSPRGDANSPLHF.

This clonotype has more than one count but fewer than ten. This chain connects TRBV18 to TRBJ2-1; D is tentatively TRBD1 or TRBD2 (5 bases each). The V gene's germline CDR1 is KGHSH and CDR2 LQKENI. V lost 8 bases, J lost 7 bases, and 18 bases lay in between. CDR3 length equals 14 residues. The CDR3 region has the DNA TGTGCCAGCGAAGCCGGGACGGCCCGGAATGAGCAGTTCTTC. Its translation: CASEAGTARNEQFF.

This clonotype was counted only a few times. The V gene is TRBV7-2, the J gene TRBJ2-1, with 11 positions matching TRBD2. The CDR3 covers 17 residues. Germline CDR1 reads SGHTA; CDR2 reads FQGNSA. The V gene end was trimmed by 2 bases and the J gene end by 3 bases; junction bases not matched to a gene: 6. The CDR3 coding sequence is TGTGCCAGCAGCTTACGACCCGGGACTAGCGGCTACAATGAGCAGTTCTTC. This gives the protein CASSLRPGTSGYNEQFF.

This clonotype was found a few times. The chain links TRBV20-1 to TRBJ2-7; a weak D match, TRBD2 (5 bases). The CDR3 runs to 15 residues. In germline, CDR1 is DFQATT, CDR2 SNEGSKA (reference sequence). V was clipped by 0 bases and J by 4 bases, with 16 bases between them. DNA of the CDR3: TGCAGTGCTAGAGATTGGGAGAGAAGCAGATACGAGCAGTACTTC. It is translated as CSARDWERSRYEQYF.

This chain links TRBV5-1 with TRBJ1-6; possibly TRBD1 for D (6 bases). V lost 4 bases and J 12 bases, leaving 11 bases between the germline ends. CDR1 is SGHRS and CDR2 is YFSETQ in the germline V gene. The CDR3 extends over 12 amino acids. CDR3 coding DNA: TGCGCCAGCAGCGTTCAGGGGAGACCCCTCCACTTT. Its protein product is CASSVQGRPLHF.

The rearrangement joins TRBV11-2 to TRBJ2-3, with D possibly called TRBD1 or TRBD2 (5 bases each). Germline CDR1 is SGHAT and CDR2 is FQNNGV. V was clipped by 1 base and J by 4 bases, with 15 bases between them. The CDR3 contains 16 residues. The CDR3 nucleotides read TGTGCCAGCAGCTTAGCTACTGGGGGTAGCGCAGATACGCAGTATTTT. Residues: CASSLATGGSADTQYF. The full variable domain, completed using reference TRBV11-2 and TRBJ2-3, is EAGVAQSPRYKIIEKRQSVAFWCNPISGHATLYWYQQILGQGPKLLIQFQNNGVVDDSQLPKDRFSAERLKGVDSTLKIQPAKLEDSAVYLCASSLATGGSADTQYFGPGTRLTVL.